This T cell receptor (beta chain) was recovered during a study of T cells in women clearing cervical HPV infection. Whole-study context: Blood came at first lesion visit for cases, post-clearance for controls. Case blood was drawn a median approximately 150 days after lesion detection.

The data were produced by immunoSEQ multiplex PCR, yet TCRdb's version contains in-frame clones alone and is incomplete. The sample holds roughly 30,000 clones. Comment on this clone: The CDR3 goes on 3 residues after the read ends, and that part is filled in from the germline J gene.

The CDR3 spans 14 residues. CDR1 and CDR2 from the germline V gene are SEHNR and FQNEAQ (reference sequence). Each participant carried one incident cervical HPV16 infection only. MY09/MY11 PCR detected cervical HPV DNA; dot-blot assigned genotypes. Sequenced: blood buffy coat. This sequence was found in a woman between 18 and 75 years old with a cervical HPV16 infection that either progressed to CIN3+ or cleared (not recorded which). The chain employs TRBV7-9 and TRBJ2-3, with 7 bases aligning to TRBD1. CDR3 protein: CASSPGTAGQPQYF. The covered CDR3 bases are TGTGCCAGCAGCCCCGGGACAGCCGGACAGCCG. The complete variable domain, with remaining parts taken from reference TRBV7-9 and TRBJ2-3, reads DTGVSQNPRHKITKRGQNVTFRCDPISEHNRLYWYRQTLGQGPEFLTYFQNEAQLEKSRLLSDRFSAERPKGSFSTLEIQRTEQGDSAMYLCASSPGTAGQPQYFGPGTRLTVL.